The 9 T cell receptor beta chains below all came from one sample that was sequenced in a study of blood T cell repertoires in COVID-19. Clones were sequenced by immunoSEQ multiplex PCR, and TCRdb holds only the in-frame ones, with some missing. The sample includes roughly 14,000 clones, approximately 82% of them seen just once. Sequencing was done on a sample of peripheral blood. The receptors were sampled from a woman aged 45-59 years with active or convalescent COVID-19.

The chain has TRBV18 and TRBJ1-5; D may be TRBD1 (6 bases). Germline V gene data show CDR1 as KGHSH and CDR2 as LQKENI. The V and J ends lost 0 bases and 9 bases respectively, with 9 bases between them. The CDR3 length is 13 residues. The CDR3 region is CASSPPGGRPQHF. The CDR3 DNA is TGTGCCAGCTCACCACCTGGGGGCCGGCCCCAGCATTTT.

The CDR3 here is CASSLGGLPGISNYGYTF. The CDR3 DNA sequence: TGTGCCAGCAGCTTAGGGGGACTCCCTGGCATTTCTAACTATGGCTACACCTTC. The rearrangement links TRBV11-2 to TRBJ1-2; maybe TRBD1 (5 bases). CDR3 size: 18 residues. Germline V CDR1 and CDR2: SGHAT, FQNNGV. V was trimmed by 1 base and J by 0 bases, leaving 18 bases between them. Using reference TRBV11-2 and TRBJ1-2 for the parts outside the CDR3, the full variable domain is EAGVAQSPRYKIIEKRQSVAFWCNPISGHATLYWYQQILGQGPKLLIQFQNNGVVDDSQLPKDRFSAERLKGVDSTLKIQPAKLEDSAVYLCASSLGGLPGISNYGYTFGSGTRLTVV.

The chain employs TRBV28 and TRBJ1-4; D call uncertain. V lost 4 bases and J 1 base, leaving 13 bases between the germline ends. The CDR3 has 16 residues. CDR1 is MDHEN and CDR2 is SYDVKM in the germline V gene. The CDR3 nucleotides are TGTGCCAGCAGTTCACCAGGCTTGAAAACTAATGAAAAACTGTTTTTT. Amino acid sequence: CASSSPGLKTNEKLFF.

The count of this clone is one. This rearrangement joins TRBV7-9 to TRBJ2-7, with D perhaps matching TRBD1 (5 bases). Germline CDR1 SEHNR, CDR2 FQNEAQ (reference sequence). Deletions cut 6 bases from V and 1 base from J, with 10 bases between. This CDR3 is built from 13 residues. As DNA, the CDR3 is TGTGCCAGCAGTTCCGACAGATCCTACGAGCAGTACTTC. This sequence encodes CASSSDRSYEQYF.

The chain joins TRBV5-4 to TRBJ2-2; D is unclear. There are 16 residues in the CDR3. V gave up 2 bases and J gave up 0 bases, with 11 bases separating them. Germline values: CDR1 SGHNT, CDR2 YYREEE (reference sequence). CDR3 region: CASSLKQTSNTGELFF. The CDR3, as DNA: TGTGCCAGCAGCTTAAAACAGACATCGAACACCGGGGAGCTGTTTTTT.

The sample holds a few counts of this clone. V and J are TRBV5-1 and TRBJ2-1, with 12 nucleotides matching TRBD2. This CDR3 comprises 17 residues. CDR1 is SGHRS and CDR2 is YFSETQ in the germline V gene. V was pared by 0 bases and J by 8 bases, with 9 bases of the junction left unmatched. The CDR3 is CASSLAIASGGADEQFF. The CDR3 DNA sequence: TGCGCCAGCAGCTTGGCCATTGCTAGCGGGGGGGCCGATGAGCAGTTCTTC.

This clone appeared once. The rearrangement links TRBV5-1 to TRBJ2-5; 9 bases align to TRBD1. CDR3 length: 15 residues. Germline V gene data show CDR1 as SGHRS and CDR2 as YFSETQ. J was trimmed by 4 bases and V by 4 bases; bases with no gene match: 8. As DNA, the CDR3 is TGCGCCAGCAGCCCCGGGACAGGGCTGGGAGAGACCCAGTACTTC. The encoded protein is CASSPGTGLGETQYF.

The V call is TRBV7-9, the J call TRBJ2-7, with TRBD1 as a possible D gene (6 bases). There are 12 residues in the CDR3. Germline-derived CDR1 and CDR2 are SEHNR and FQNEAQ (reference sequence). Trimming removed 5 bases at V and 5 bases at J, with 10 bases between. As DNA, the CDR3 is TGTGCCAGCAGCCACAGGGTCCACGAGCAGTACTTC. Protein sequence: CASSHRVHEQYF.

The V gene is TRBV7-8, the J gene TRBJ2-1; weak D call: TRBD1 (5 bases). Germline CDR1 SGHVS, CDR2 FQNEAQ. This CDR3 contains 12 residues. Trimming removed 5 bases at V and 7 bases at J, with 9 bases between. This chain's CDR3 is CASSPQGNEQFF. The CDR3 bases are TGTGCCAGCAGCCCGCAGGGAAATGAGCAGTTCTTC.